A selection of T cell receptor beta chains follows, all from one sample in a study of blood T cell repertoires in COVID-19. TCRdb's copy holds only in-frame clones and misses some; the assay was immunoSEQ multiplex PCR. Of more than 95,000 clones in the sample, about four fifths were seen once. Specimen: peripheral blood. The receptors were gathered from an elderly woman with active or convalescent COVID-19. Each CDR3 is given without its conserved first and last residue. D genes are given only for firm matches. The listing skips clone size in some rows; elsewhere it reads once, few, many or a size class.

D: .
J: TRBJ2-3
V: TRBV9
size: .
length: 11
CDR3: ASSVGGTDTQY

D: TRBD1
J: TRBJ2-7
V: TRBV6-5
size: .
length: 12
CDR3: ASSYSWTGEEQY

D: .
J: TRBJ1-4
V: TRBV19
size: once
length: 15
CDR3: ASSINLPRGMSEKLF

D: .
J: TRBJ1-1
V: TRBV5-1
size: .
length: 11
CDR3: ASSLGPITEAF

D: .
J: TRBJ1-6
V: TRBV12-5
size: .
length: 13
CDR3: ASSEGGAYNSPLH

D: .
J: TRBJ1-5
V: TRBV12-3/TRBV12-4
size: .
length: 10
CDR3: ASSWTDQPQH

D: .
J: TRBJ1-6
V: TRBV5-1
size: .
length: 11
CDR3: ASSLGGDSPLH

D: TRBD1
J: TRBJ1-1
V: TRBV4-1
size: .
length: 13
CDR3: ASSQETGGYTEAF

D: .
J: TRBJ1-1
V: TRBV5-5
size: few
length: 12
CDR3: ASSPTNSNTEAF

D: TRBD1
J: TRBJ2-7
V: TRBV6-5
size: .
length: 10
CDR3: ANRGPSYEQY

D: TRBD2
J: TRBJ2-1
V: TRBV28
size: few
length: 18
CDR3: ASIPPGLAGGRSSYNEQF

D: .
J: TRBJ1-5
V: TRBV30
size: few
length: 12
CDR3: AWSVQDSNQPQH

D: .
J: TRBJ1-2
V: TRBV6-6
size: .
length: 10
CDR3: ASSDRSYGYT

D: TRBD2
J: TRBJ2-5
V: TRBV3-1/TRBV3-2
size: .
length: 17
CDR3: ASSQNSPGLAGGRETQY

D: TRBD1
J: TRBJ1-2
V: TRBV7-9
size: .
length: 13
CDR3: ASSLPGQANYGYT

D: .
J: TRBJ1-5
V: TRBV27
size: .
length: 11
CDR3: ASSSTGFQPQH

D: .
J: TRBJ1-4
V: TRBV18
size: .
length: 11
CDR3: ASSTAGGEKLF

D: .
J: TRBJ1-1
V: TRBV5-5
size: .
length: 10
CDR3: ASSWRDTEAF

D: TRBD1
J: TRBJ1-2
V: TRBV7-9
size: .
length: 13
CDR3: ASSQTWDSDYGYT

D: TRBD1
J: TRBJ1-4
V: TRBV19
size: once
length: 12
CDR3: ASSAGGLNEKLF

D: .
J: TRBJ2-7
V: TRBV4-2
size: .
length: 11
CDR3: ASSQGPVYEQY

D: .
J: TRBJ1-1
V: TRBV2
size: .
length: 12
CDR3: ASGKEGKNTEAF

D: .
J: TRBJ1-6
V: TRBV3-1/TRBV3-2
size: .
length: 12
CDR3: ASSRGGGTSPLH

D: TRBD2
J: TRBJ2-3
V: TRBV10-3
size: .
length: 12
CDR3: AMAVAGGSDTQY

D: .
J: TRBJ1-5
V: TRBV3-1/TRBV3-2
size: once
length: 12
CDR3: ASSQGHNNQPQH

D: .
J: TRBJ1-6
V: TRBV5-4
size: once
length: 13
CDR3: ASSLAAGNNSPLH

D: TRBD1
J: TRBJ1-3
V: TRBV27
size: .
length: 14
CDR3: ASSSRSGTGGNTIY

D: .
J: TRBJ1-4
V: TRBV6-6
size: .
length: 10
CDR3: ASTRSNEKLF

D: .
J: TRBJ2-7
V: TRBV6-5
size: .
length: 13
CDR3: ASSYPGAGDDEQY

D: .
J: TRBJ1-3
V: TRBV30
size: .
length: 12
CDR3: AWSVPKSGNTIY

D: .
J: TRBJ1-1
V: TRBV6-1
size: .
length: 12
CDR3: ASSEWGGNTEAF

D: .
J: TRBJ2-4
V: TRBV5-1
size: .
length: 13
CDR3: ASSLGQARGDIQY

D: .
J: TRBJ1-5
V: TRBV20-1
size: .
length: 12
CDR3: SASKQYSNQPQH

D: TRBD2
J: TRBJ2-5
V: TRBV18
size: .
length: 13
CDR3: ASSPPGGGGETQY

D: TRBD1
J: TRBJ1-2
V: TRBV5-1
size: once
length: 12
CDR3: ASSGTGTVYGYT

D: .
J: TRBJ1-1
V: TRBV2
size: .
length: 13
CDR3: ASRGTPRGNTEAF

D: TRBD1
J: TRBJ1-5
V: TRBV9
size: .
length: 15
CDR3: ASSVARTGGVYQPQH

D: .
J: TRBJ2-7
V: TRBV12-2
size: many
length: 14
CDR3: ASRLGGQGNFHEQY

D: .
J: TRBJ2-1
V: TRBV7-2
size: few
length: 13
CDR3: ASSPGGLRSNEQF

D: .
J: TRBJ1-1
V: TRBV13
size: .
length: 12
CDR3: ASSLGMRDTEAF

D: .
J: TRBJ2-2
V: TRBV4-3
size: .
length: 13
CDR3: ASSQDQMMAGELF

D: TRBD1
J: TRBJ2-5
V: TRBV2
size: .
length: 15
CDR3: ASSTASKDRRQETQY

D: .
J: TRBJ2-5
V: TRBV6-5
size: few
length: 11
CDR3: ASMRGVQETQY

D: TRBD1
J: TRBJ1-1
V: TRBV11-2
size: .
length: 14
CDR3: ASSPYRGGPDTEAF

D: TRBD1
J: TRBJ1-2
V: TRBV6-5
size: .
length: 13
CDR3: ASRPPGQGAQGYT

D: TRBD1
J: TRBJ1-3
V: TRBV5-1
size: .
length: 13
CDR3: ASSTETGPGNTIY

D: .
J: TRBJ2-1
V: TRBV19
size: .
length: 12
CDR3: ASKQGGSYNEQF

D: .
J: TRBJ2-2
V: TRBV12-5
size: .
length: 14
CDR3: ASGLVGLRGTGELF

D: TRBD2
J: TRBJ2-7
V: TRBV4-1
size: .
length: 13
CDR3: ASSRDSGVPYEQY

D: .
J: TRBJ2-7
V: TRBV5-1
size: .
length: 14
CDR3: ASTLWRGENSYEQY

D: .
J: TRBJ1-1
V: TRBV5-6
size: .
length: 13
CDR3: ASSFRRTANTEAF

D: TRBD1
J: TRBJ2-1
V: TRBV2
size: few
length: 14
CDR3: ASRTRTGVSGDEQF

D: TRBD1
J: TRBJ2-2
V: TRBV7-2
size: .
length: 12
CDR3: ASSMTGGTGELF

D: TRBD1
J: TRBJ1-1
V: TRBV9
size: .
length: 13
CDR3: ASSGRQGANTEAF

D: .
J: TRBJ2-2
V: TRBV5-5
size: .
length: 14
CDR3: ASSLLRQANTGELF

D: TRBD1
J: TRBJ1-1
V: TRBV18
size: .
length: 12
CDR3: ASSPGQQNTEAF

D: TRBD2
J: TRBJ2-5
V: TRBV7-3
size: .
length: 14
CDR3: ASSLGNGGAAETQY

D: TRBD1
J: TRBJ2-2
V: TRBV24-1
size: .
length: 14
CDR3: ATSDLQGANTGELF

D: TRBD1
J: TRBJ1-4
V: TRBV5-1
size: .
length: 13
CDR3: ASSSTGGTNEKLF